This TCR beta chain was recovered during a study of CD8+CD57+ T cells in acquired aplastic anemia. Study-wide background: Each DNA sample taken from sorted CD4+ and CD8+ cells came to around 3.4 ug on average. Some 11 million reads, on average, were obtained for CD4+ cells from healthy donors.

Genomic DNA, the template, was used for profiling of the TCR beta VDJ and CDR3. TCRdb reprocessed the reads via MiXCR and lists one record per CDR3 protein. Here the sample spans approximately 380,000 distinct CDR3 sequences, about two thirds being singletons. The CDR3 length is 14 residues. V was pared by 6 bases and J by 1 base, with 2 bases of the junction left unmatched. Germline CDR1 is WNHNN and CDR2 is SYGVQD (reference sequence). This clonotype has a count of ten or more. Its cognate antigen is unknown. Study results and limitations: Any difference that existed in CD8+ Simpson's diversity between patients and controls was not significant. The study identified more than 25 CD8+ CDR3 sequences shared by patients and controls.

What was sequenced was sorted CD4+, CD8+, or CD8+CD57+ T cells (not recorded which) from PBMCs. This chain joins TRBV10-1 and TRBJ2-2; 7 bases fit TRBD2. The origin of this receptor is a human donor in good health, serving as a control. CDR3 in DNA: TGCGCCAGCAGGCCGGGGGGGAACACCGGGGAGCTGTTTTTT. Encoded protein: CASRPGGNTGELFF.